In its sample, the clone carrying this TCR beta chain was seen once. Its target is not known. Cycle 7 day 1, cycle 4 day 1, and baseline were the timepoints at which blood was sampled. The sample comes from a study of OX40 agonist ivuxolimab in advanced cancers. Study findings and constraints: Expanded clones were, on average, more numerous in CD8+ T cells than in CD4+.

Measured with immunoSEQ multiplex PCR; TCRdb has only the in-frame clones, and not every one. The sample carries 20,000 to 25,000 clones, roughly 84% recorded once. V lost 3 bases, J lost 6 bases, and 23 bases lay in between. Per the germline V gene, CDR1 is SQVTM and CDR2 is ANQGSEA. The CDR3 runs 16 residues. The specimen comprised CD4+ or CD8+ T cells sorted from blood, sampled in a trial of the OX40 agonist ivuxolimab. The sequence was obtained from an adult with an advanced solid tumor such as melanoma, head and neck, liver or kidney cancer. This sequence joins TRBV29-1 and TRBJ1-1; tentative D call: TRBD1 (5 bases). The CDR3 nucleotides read TGCAGCGTTGACGCCTCTCAGGGAGGTAATTCTGCTGAAGCTTTCTTT. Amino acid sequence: CSVDASQGGNSAEAFF.